The 23 T cell receptor beta chains given below trace back to one sample, sequenced in a study of Ad26.COV2.S vaccination and SARS-CoV-2 variants. TCRdb's copy holds only in-frame clones and misses some; the assay was immunoSEQ multiplex PCR. Altogether about 280,000 clones are present, around 87% being singletons, with the ten largest covering 2.5% to 3.5%. Sample treatment: 19 received Ad26.COV2.S at low or high dose, single or two shots; roughly five received placebo; per-sample allocation not given. The samples date from day 63 after the first vaccine or placebo injection. The source was peripheral blood, collected in a trial of Ad26.COV2.S vaccine versus placebo. All receptors come from a person between 18 and 65 years old who received the Ad26.COV2.S COVID-19 vaccine or a placebo.

The chain couples TRBV6-1 to TRBJ1-1, with a possible D match to TRBD1 (5 bases). This CDR3 is 14 amino acids long. The germline V gene has CDR1 MNHNS and CDR2 SASEGT. Trimming cost V 2 bases and J 1 base, with 8 bases left between them. The DNA of the CDR3 is TGTGCCAGCAGTGAATTTACAGGGAACACTGAAGCTTTCTTT. Translating it yields CASSEFTGNTEAFF.

This CDR3 reads CASSWENSDTNGRAGQPQHF. The CDR3 bases are TGTGCCAGCAGTTGGGAAAACTCAGACACGAACGGCCGGGCGGGGCAGCCCCAGCATTTT. The J gene is TRBJ1-5, the V gene TRBV2; the D is unclear. V was cut by 5 bases and J by 7 bases, with 33 bases left in between. This CDR3 comprises 20 residues. CDR1 is SNHLY and CDR2 is FYNNEI in the germline V gene.

The rearrangement uses TRBV27 and TRBJ1-1; 9 bases are a match to TRBD1. The CDR3 contains 15 residues. Trimming took 5 bases from V and 4 from J; bases not matched to a gene: 8. Germline CDR1 is MNHEY and CDR2 is SMNVEV (reference sequence). The CDR3 loop is CASSSGQGYGTEAFF. The CDR3 nucleotides are TGTGCCAGCAGTAGCGGACAGGGGTACGGCACTGAAGCTTTCTTT.

The rearrangement joins TRBV6-5 to TRBJ1-2; TRBD1 agrees at 7 bases. J gave up 5 bases and V 4 bases, and 10 bases lay outside the gene matches. The CDR3 covers 15 residues. Germline V gene sequence: CDR1 MNHEY, CDR2 SVGAGI. CDR3 sequence (DNA): TGTGCCAGCAGTTCAACAGGGGAGGTCCCTTATGGCTACACCTTC. Residues: CASSSTGEVPYGYTF.

CDR3 nucleotides: TGTGCCAGCAGTTTGCGACGGGGGGGTGGAGAGACCCAGTACTTC. Translation: CASSLRRGGGETQYF. The J gene is TRBJ2-5, the V gene TRBV27; TRBD2 aligns across 8 bases. The CDR3 loop spans 15 amino acids. Germline V gene sequence: CDR1 MNHEY, CDR2 SMNVEV (reference sequence). Trimming removed 3 bases from V and 4 bases from J; junction bases left unmatched: 7.

V usage is TRBV5-6 and J usage is TRBJ2-1; tentatively, D is TRBD1 (6 bases). This CDR3 spans 14 amino acids. The germline V gene encodes CDR1 SGHDT and CDR2 YYEEEE. The ends were cut back, 1 base at V and 9 bases at J, with 14 bases in the middle. The CDR3: CASSLRQGLGEQFF. Written as DNA, the CDR3 is TGTGCCAGCAGCTTGAGGCAGGGGTTGGGTGAGCAGTTCTTC. The full variable domain, its missing parts supplied by reference TRBV5-6 and TRBJ2-1, is DAGVTQSPTHLIKTRGQQVTLRCSPKSGHDTVSWYQQALGQGPQFIFQYYEEEERQRGNFPDRFSGHQFPNYSSELNVNALLLGDSALYLCASSLRQGLGEQFFGPGTRLTVL.

This clone was seen only once. This chain uses TRBV2 with TRBJ2-7; TRBD1 aligns across 8 bases. CDR1 and CDR2 (germline): SNHLY, FYNNEI. J was trimmed by 2 bases and V by 4 bases; bases with no gene match: 10. CDR3 length equals 16 residues. CDR3 sequence reads: CASSGSGQGKTYEQYF. CDR3 sequence (DNA): TGTGCCAGCAGTGGATCAGGACAGGGAAAAACCTACGAGCAGTACTTC.

V is TRBV4-1 and J is TRBJ2-7; 11 bases agree with TRBD2. V lost 1 base and J lost 0; bases outside the gene matches: 8. Germline V gene lookup returns CDR1 MGHRA and CDR2 YSYEKL. The CDR3 is 18 residues long. CDR3 nucleotide sequence: TGCGCCAGCAGCCAAGTCGTTAAACTAGCGGGGGCCTCCTACGAGCAGTACTTC. It encodes CASSQVVKLAGASYEQYF.

The chain joins TRBV19 to TRBJ1-3; D gene uncertain. Germline CDR1 reads LNHDA; CDR2 reads SQIVND (reference sequence). V lost 3 bases to trimming and J lost 2 bases, with 17 bases between them. The CDR3 spans 17 residues. The CDR3 sequence: CASSIFIDPTAGNTIYF. CDR3 bases: TGTGCCAGTAGTATTTTCATCGACCCCACCGCTGGAAACACCATATATTTT. The variable domain in full, completed from reference TRBV19 and TRBJ1-3, reads DGGITQSPKYLFRKEGQNVTLSCEQNLNHDAMYWYRQDPGQGLRLIYYSQIVNDFQKGDIAEGYSVSREKKESFPLTVTSAQKNPTAFYLCASSIFIDPTAGNTIYFGEGSWLTVV.

This chain uses TRBV12-3 or TRBV12-4 with TRBJ1-2; D unresolved. V was pared by 2 bases and J by 0 bases, with 4 bases between. The length of the CDR3 is 13 residues. The DNA for the CDR3 is TGTGCCAGCAGTTTATTTACTAACTATGGCTACACCTTC. This sequence encodes CASSLFTNYGYTF.

This chain uses TRBV3-1 (or the pseudogene TRBV3-2) with TRBJ2-5; D uncertain. With 4 bases removed from V and 2 bases from J, the gap between germline ends came to 5 bases. The CDR3 spans 12 residues. Germline values: CDR1 LGHDT, CDR2 YNNKEL (reference sequence). The CDR3 bases are TGTGCCAGCAGCCGCCTACAAGAGACCCAGTACTTC. Amino acids: CASSRLQETQYF.

The chain employs TRBV7-2 and TRBJ2-7; D not certain. The CDR3 is 14 amino acids. The germline V gene encodes CDR1 SGHTA and CDR2 FQGNSA. The germline V and J ends were trimmed by 6 bases and 3 bases, with 15 bases remaining between them. CDR3 nucleotides: TGTGCCAGCAGGGTTAAGGGCTCGGGCTACGAGCAGTACTTC. As protein: CASRVKGSGYEQYF. Using reference TRBV7-2 and TRBJ2-7 for the parts outside the CDR3, the full variable domain is GAGVSQSPSNKVTEKGKDVELRCDPISGHTALYWYRQSLGQGLEFLIYFQGNSAPDKSGLPSDRFSAERTGGSVSTLTIQRTQQEDSAVYLCASRVKGSGYEQYFGPGTRLTVT.

CDR3 DNA sequence: TGCGCCAGCAGCTTAAACAGCAACCAAGAGACCCAGTACTTC. Translation: CASSLNSNQETQYF. The chain joins TRBV5-1 to TRBJ2-5; D gene uncertain. CDR3 length: 14 amino acids. Trimming removed 2 bases from V and 0 bases from J, with 8 bases in between. Germline CDR1 is SGHRS and CDR2 is YFSETQ.

The chain carries TRBV29-1 and TRBJ2-1; 7 bases agree with TRBD1. The CDR3 sequence is 14 residues long. CDR1 and CDR2 from the germline V gene are SQVTM and ANQGSEA. V gave up 7 bases and J gave up 5 bases; unmatched junction bases: 11. The CDR3 nucleotides are TGCAGCGCCGATGGGGGACAGACTAACAATGAGCAGTTCTTC. It is translated as CSADGGQTNNEQFF.

This sequence joins TRBV30 and TRBJ1-3; D gene unclear. Deletions cut 4 bases from V and 0 bases from J, with 7 bases between. Germline-derived CDR1 and CDR2 are GTSNPN and SVGIG (reference sequence). The length of the CDR3 is 13 residues. CDR3 amino acids: CAWKIHSGNTIYF. Here the CDR3 DNA reads TGTGCCTGGAAGATCCACTCTGGAAACACCATATATTTT.

This clone has only a few counts. The V and J genes are TRBV5-1 and TRBJ2-7, with D perhaps matching TRBD2 (7 bases). V was shortened by 6 bases and J by 0 bases, with 13 bases between the two germline ends. The CDR3 sequence is 14 residues long. CDR1 is SGHRS, CDR2 YFSETQ, per germline. The CDR3 coding sequence is TGCGCCAGCAACCACGGGGGGCTCTCCTACGAGCAGTACTTC. It is translated as CASNHGGLSYEQYF.

The rearrangement uses TRBV2 and TRBJ1-1; 8 bases match TRBD1. Germline CDR1 is SNHLY and CDR2 is FYNNEI. The CDR3 has 14 amino acids. Trimming removed 8 bases from V and 5 bases from J; junction bases left unmatched: 10. DNA for the CDR3: TGTGCCAGCGCCCAAACAGGGGGATTTACTGAAGCTTTCTTT. The encoded protein is CASAQTGGFTEAFF.

The chain joins TRBV4-3 to TRBJ1-1; D remains ambiguous. CDR1 is LGHNA, CDR2 YSLEER, per germline. CDR3 length: 15 residues. V lost 1 base and J lost 0, with 9 bases in between. The CDR3 DNA is TGCGCCAGCAGCCAAGCACCGACACTGAACACTGAAGCTTTCTTT. The encoded protein is CASSQAPTLNTEAFF.

The CDR3 region is CASSPTQGVYYNEQFF. In DNA, the CDR3 is TGTGCCAGCTCACCGACCCAGGGCGTTTACTACAATGAGCAGTTCTTC. The chain links TRBV18 to TRBJ2-1; perhaps TRBD1 as D (5 bases). V was cut by 3 bases and J by 3 bases, with 15 bases left in between. Germline V gene lookup returns CDR1 KGHSH and CDR2 LQKENI. The CDR3 is 16 residues long.

The chain combines TRBV7-3 with TRBJ2-3; no definite D call. The CDR3 sequence is 15 residues long. Deletions cut 5 bases from V and 2 bases from J, with 14 bases between. CDR1 is SGHTA and CDR2 is FQGTGA in the germline V gene. This chain's CDR3 is CASSPGRHNTDTQYF. The CDR3 nucleotides read TGTGCCAGCAGCCCCGGCCGACATAACACAGATACGCAGTATTTT.

The chain couples TRBV27 to TRBJ2-2, with 8 nucleotides matching TRBD2. The V segment lost 0 bases and the J segment 6 bases; nucleotides outside the gene matches: 9. CDR1 and CDR2 (germline): MNHEY, SMNVEV (reference sequence). The CDR3 totals 17 residues. The CDR3 protein is CASSLSPGGGVPGELFF. Written as DNA, the CDR3 is TGTGCCAGCAGTTTATCCCCCGGGGGGGGAGTTCCCGGGGAGCTGTTTTTT.

A single count supports this clone. V and J are TRBV28 and TRBJ2-7, with 9 bases aligning to TRBD1. The germline V gene has CDR1 MDHEN and CDR2 SYDVKM. V lost 2 bases, J lost 5 bases, and 13 bases stayed unmatched. CDR3 length equals 17 residues. The CDR3 spells CASSLGGAGTGRHEQYF. The DNA of the CDR3 is TGTGCCAGCAGTTTAGGGGGGGCAGGGACAGGGAGGCACGAGCAGTACTTC.

The chain recombines TRBV7-9 with TRBJ1-6; D gene unclear. Germline CDR1 SEHNR, CDR2 FQNEAQ (reference sequence). V was clipped by 3 bases and J by 9 bases, with 12 bases between them. CDR3 length equals 14 residues. The CDR3 spells CASSLPGMASPLHF. DNA of the CDR3: TGTGCCAGCAGCTTGCCGGGGATGGCTTCACCCCTCCACTTT.